This T cell receptor (beta chain) was observed in a study of Ad26.COV2.S vaccination and SARS-CoV-2 variants. The wider study: A participant enrolled in the COV1001 Ad26.COV2.S trial arm provided the sample. Doses of Ad26.COV2.S were injected into muscle once or twice, 56 days apart.

Profiling relied on immunoSEQ multiplex PCR, and the TCRdb table lists in-frame clones only, not all of them. The top ten hold nearly 3% of the sample, which has about 260,000 clones, around nine tenths seen once. Treatment noted: some 20 received Ad26.COV2.S at low or high dose, single or two shots; about 5 received placebo; per-sample allocation not given. Samples analyzed were those drawn on day 63 after the first vaccine or placebo injection. Boston provided a donor who was an adult aged 18-55 years. The V end lost 4 bases, the J end lost 5 bases, and 17 bases lay between the germline ends. The germline V gene has CDR1 SGHTS and CDR2 YDEGEE. CDR3 size: 15 residues.

The starting material was peripheral blood, obtained in a trial of Ad26.COV2.S vaccine versus placebo. The V gene is TRBV5-8, the J gene TRBJ2-3; tentatively, D is TRBD2 (6 bases). This sequence was found in a person aged 18 to 59 who received the Ad26.COV2.S COVID-19 vaccine or a placebo. CDR3 sequence (DNA): TGTGCCAGCAGCCGCGGGACTCTCCCCGGAGATACGCAGTATTTT. As protein: CASSRGTLPGDTQYF. Full variable domain (missing parts from reference TRBV5-8 and TRBJ2-3): EAGVTQSPTHLIKTRGQQATLRCSPISGHTSVYWYQQALGLGLQFLLWYDEGEERNRGNFPPRFSGRQFPNYSSELNVNALELEDSALYLCASSRGTLPGDTQYFGPGTRLTVL.